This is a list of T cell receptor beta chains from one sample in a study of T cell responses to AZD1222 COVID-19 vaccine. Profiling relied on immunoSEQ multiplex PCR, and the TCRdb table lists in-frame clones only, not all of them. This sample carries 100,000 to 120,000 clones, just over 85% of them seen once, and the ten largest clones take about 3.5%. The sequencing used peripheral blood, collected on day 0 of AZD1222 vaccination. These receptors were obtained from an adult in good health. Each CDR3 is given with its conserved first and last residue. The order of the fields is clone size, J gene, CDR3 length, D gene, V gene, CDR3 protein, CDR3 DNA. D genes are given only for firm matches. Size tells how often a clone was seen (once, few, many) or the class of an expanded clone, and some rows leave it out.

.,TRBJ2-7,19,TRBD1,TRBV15,CATSRALVGTGRGAYEQYF,TGTGCCACCAGCAGAGCCCTCGTCGGGACAGGGAGGGGGGCCTACGAGCAGTACTTC
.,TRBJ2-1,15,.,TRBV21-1,CASSKKGTTANEQFF,TGTGCCAGCAGCAAAAAAGGGACTACGGCCAATGAGCAGTTCTTC
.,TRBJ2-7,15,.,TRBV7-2,CASSQLGMSSYEQYF,TGTGCCAGCAGCCAACTCGGGATGAGCTCCTACGAGCAGTACTTC
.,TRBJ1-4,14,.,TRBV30,CACKGDKTNEKLFF,TGTGCCTGCAAGGGGGACAAAACTAATGAAAAACTGTTTTTT
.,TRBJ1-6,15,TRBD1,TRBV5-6,CASSRAGTGDSPLHF,TGTGCCAGCAGCCGAGCCGGGACAGGGGATTCACCCCTCCACTTT
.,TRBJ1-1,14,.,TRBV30,CAWSVLRTGTEAFF,TGTGCCTGGAGTGTACTTAGGACGGGCACTGAAGCTTTCTTT
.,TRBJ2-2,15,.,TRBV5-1,CASSLDRPNTGELFF,TGCGCCAGCAGCTTGGACAGGCCGAACACCGGGGAGCTGTTTTTT
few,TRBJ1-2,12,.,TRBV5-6,CASSSDHYGYTF,TGTGCCAGCAGCTCGGATCACTATGGCTACACCTTC
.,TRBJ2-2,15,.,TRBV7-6,CASSPSGVNTGELFF,TGTGCCAGCAGCCCGAGCGGAGTTAACACCGGGGAGCTGTTTTTT
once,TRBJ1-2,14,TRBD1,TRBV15,CATSNRQGNYGYTF,TGTGCCACCAGCAACAGACAGGGCAACTATGGCTACACCTTC
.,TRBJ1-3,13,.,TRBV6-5,CASQDSQVDTIYF,TGTGCCAGCCAGGACAGCCAGGTAGACACCATATATTTT
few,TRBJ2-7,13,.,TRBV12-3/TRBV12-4,CASSFARDYEQYF,TGTGCCAGCAGTTTCGCCAGGGACTACGAGCAGTACTTC
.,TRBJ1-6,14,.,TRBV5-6,CASSLSSGNSPLHF,TGTGCCAGCAGCTTGTCCAGTGGGAATTCACCCCTCCACTTT
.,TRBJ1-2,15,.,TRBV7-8,CASSLARGLVYGYTF,TGTGCCAGCAGCTTAGCGAGGGGTCTGGTCTATGGCTACACCTTC
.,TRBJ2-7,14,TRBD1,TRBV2,CASTAQGATYEQYF,TGTGCCAGCACGGCGCAGGGGGCGACCTACGAGCAGTACTTC
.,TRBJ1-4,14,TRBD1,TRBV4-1,CASSQGQGARRLFF,TGCGCCAGCAGCCAGGGCCAGGGGGCCCGTAGGCTGTTTTTT
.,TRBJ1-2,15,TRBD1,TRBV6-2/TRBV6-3,CASSQKTGPAYGYTF,TGTGCCAGCAGCCAAAAGACAGGGCCAGCCTATGGCTACACCTTC
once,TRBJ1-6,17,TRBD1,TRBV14,CASSQDGDSSYNSPLHF,TGTGCCAGCAGCCAAGATGGGGACAGCTCCTATAATTCACCCCTCCACTTT
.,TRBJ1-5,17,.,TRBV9,CASSVGADIDHNQPQHF,TGTGCCAGCAGCGTAGGGGCGGATATCGATCATAATCAGCCCCAGCATTTT
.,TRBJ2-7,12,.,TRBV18,CASSPPSYEQYF,TGTGCCAGCTCACCACCATCCTACGAGCAGTACTTC
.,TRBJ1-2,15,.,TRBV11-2,CASSPGRGARYGYTF,TGTGCCAGCAGCCCGGGGCGGGGGGCACGCTATGGCTACACCTTC
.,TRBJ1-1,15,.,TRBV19,CASSIGQGLNTEAFF,TGTGCCAGTAGTATCGGGCAGGGGCTGAACACTGAAGCTTTCTTT
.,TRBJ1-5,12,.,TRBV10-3,CANRGDNQPQHF,TGTGCCAACCGAGGGGACAATCAGCCCCAGCATTTT
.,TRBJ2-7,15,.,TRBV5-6,CASSLPGASSYEQYF,TGTGCCAGCAGCCTCCCAGGGGCTAGCTCCTACGAGCAGTACTTC
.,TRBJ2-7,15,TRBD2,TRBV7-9,CASSLIVGLAGEQYF,TGTGCCAGCAGCTTAATCGTCGGACTAGCGGGCGAGCAGTACTTC
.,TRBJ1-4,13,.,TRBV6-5,CASSYFRGEKLFF,TGTGCCAGCAGTTACTTCAGGGGTGAAAAACTGTTTTTT
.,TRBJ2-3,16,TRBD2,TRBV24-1,CATSDAATSGGVRQYF,TGTGCCACCAGTGATGCGGCGACTAGCGGGGGGGTCAGGCAGTATTTT
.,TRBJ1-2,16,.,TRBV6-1,CASSEAGREPNYGYTF,TGTGCCAGCAGTGAAGCAGGCAGGGAACCTAACTATGGCTACACCTTC
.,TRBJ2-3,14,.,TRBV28,CASSFVSDTDTQYF,TGTGCCAGCAGTTTCGTTAGCGACACAGATACGCAGTATTTT
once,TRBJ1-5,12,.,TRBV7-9,CASSLGVQPQHF,TGTGCCAGCAGCTTAGGGGTTCAGCCCCAGCATTTT
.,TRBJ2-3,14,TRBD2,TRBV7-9,CASSTSGGADTQYF,TGTGCCAGCAGCACTTCCGGGGGGGCAGATACGCAGTATTTT
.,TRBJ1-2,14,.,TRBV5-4,CASSPVMGTYGYTF,TGTGCCAGCAGCCCGGTAATGGGGACCTATGGCTACACCTTC
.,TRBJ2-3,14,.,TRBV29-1,CSVERGSGTDTQYF,TGCAGCGTTGAACGGGGTTCGGGCACAGATACGCAGTATTTT
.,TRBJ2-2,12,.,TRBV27,CASSLTGGELFF,TGTGCCAGCAGTTTAACGGGCGGGGAGCTGTTTTTT
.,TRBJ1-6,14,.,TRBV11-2,CASSLDQGGSPLHF,TGTGCCAGCAGCTTAGATCAGGGCGGTTCACCCCTCCACTTT
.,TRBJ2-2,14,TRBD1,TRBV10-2,CASSKSGTGGSLFF,TGCGCCAGCAGTAAAAGCGGGACAGGGGGCTCGCTGTTTTTT
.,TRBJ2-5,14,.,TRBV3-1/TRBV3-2,CASSQAPYQETQYF,TGTGCCAGCAGCCAAGCACCCTACCAAGAGACCCAGTACTTC
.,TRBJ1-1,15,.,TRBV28,CASSSPGAVNTEAFF,TGTGCCAGCAGTTCCCCGGGGGCGGTGAACACTGAAGCTTTCTTT
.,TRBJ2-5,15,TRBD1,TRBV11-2,CASSSGTGHLETQYF,TGTGCCAGCAGCTCCGGGACAGGGCACTTGGAGACCCAGTACTTC
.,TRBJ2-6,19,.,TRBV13,CASSPPLDLQSSGANVLTF,TGTGCCAGCAGCCCCCCCCTTGACTTGCAGAGCTCTGGGGCCAACGTCCTGACTTTC
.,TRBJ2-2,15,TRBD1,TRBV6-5,CASRRDSWNDGELFF,TGTGCCAGCAGGAGGGACAGCTGGAACGACGGGGAGCTGTTTTTT
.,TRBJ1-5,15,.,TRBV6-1,CASSEGSASNQPQHF,TGTGCCAGCAGTGAGGGCAGTGCTTCTAATCAGCCCCAGCATTTT